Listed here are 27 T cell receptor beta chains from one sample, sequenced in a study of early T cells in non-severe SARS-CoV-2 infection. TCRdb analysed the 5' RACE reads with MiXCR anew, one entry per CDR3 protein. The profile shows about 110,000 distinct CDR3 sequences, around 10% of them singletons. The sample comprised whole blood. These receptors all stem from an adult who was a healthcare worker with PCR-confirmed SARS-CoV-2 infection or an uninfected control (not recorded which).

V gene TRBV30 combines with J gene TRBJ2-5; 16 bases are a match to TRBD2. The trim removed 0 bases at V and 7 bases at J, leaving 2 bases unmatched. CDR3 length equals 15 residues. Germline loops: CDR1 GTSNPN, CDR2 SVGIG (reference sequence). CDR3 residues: CAWSVGTSGRGTQYF. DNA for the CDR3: TGTGCCTGGAGTGTTGGGACTAGCGGGAGGGGGACCCAGTACTTC. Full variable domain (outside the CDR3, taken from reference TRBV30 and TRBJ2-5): SQTIHQWPATLVQPVGSPLSLECTVEGTSNPNLYWYRQAAGRGLQLLFYSVGIGQISSEVPQNLSASRPQDRQFILSSKKLLLSDSGFYLCAWSVGTSGRGTQYFGPGTRLLVL.

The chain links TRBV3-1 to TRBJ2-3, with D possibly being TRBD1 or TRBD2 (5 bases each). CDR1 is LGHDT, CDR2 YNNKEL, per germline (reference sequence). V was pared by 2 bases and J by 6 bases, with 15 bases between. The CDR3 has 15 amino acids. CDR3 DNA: TGTGCCAGCAGCCAACGAACCCAGGGCGGGGATACGCAGTATTTT. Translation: CASSQRTQGGDTQYF.

CDR3 sequence (DNA): TGTGCCAGCAGCTTACTCTCACCCCTCCACTTT. It specifies CASSLLSPLHF. J is TRBJ1-6 and V is TRBV7-9, with D uncertain. V was pared by 2 bases and J by 10 bases, with 3 bases between. The CDR3 contains 11 residues. CDR1 SEHNR and CDR2 FQNEAQ come from the germline V gene (reference sequence).

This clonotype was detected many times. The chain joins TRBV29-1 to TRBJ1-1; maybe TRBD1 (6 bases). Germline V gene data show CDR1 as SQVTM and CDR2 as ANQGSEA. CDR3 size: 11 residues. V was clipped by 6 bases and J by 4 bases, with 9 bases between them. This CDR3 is CSVRGATEAFF. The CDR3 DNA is TGCAGCGTACGGGGGGCCACTGAAGCTTTCTTT.

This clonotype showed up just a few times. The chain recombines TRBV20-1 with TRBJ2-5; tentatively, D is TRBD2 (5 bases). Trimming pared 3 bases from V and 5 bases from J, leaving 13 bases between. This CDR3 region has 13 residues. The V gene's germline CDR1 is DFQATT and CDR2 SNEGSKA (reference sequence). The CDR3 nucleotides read TGCAGTGCTAGGGAGGCGGTGCGGGAGACCCAGTACTTC. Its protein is CSAREAVRETQYF.

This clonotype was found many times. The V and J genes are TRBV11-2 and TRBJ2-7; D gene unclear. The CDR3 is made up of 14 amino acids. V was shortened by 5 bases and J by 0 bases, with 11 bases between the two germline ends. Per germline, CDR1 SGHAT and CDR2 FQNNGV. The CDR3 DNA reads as TGTGCCAGCAGCCAAGACCGGAGCTCCTACGAGCAGTACTTC. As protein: CASSQDRSSYEQYF.

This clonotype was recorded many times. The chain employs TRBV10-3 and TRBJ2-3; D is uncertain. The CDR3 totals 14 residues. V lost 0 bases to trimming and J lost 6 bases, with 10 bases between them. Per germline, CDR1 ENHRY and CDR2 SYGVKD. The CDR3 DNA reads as TGTGCCATCAGTGAGTCGACGACCCCGGATACGCAGTATTTT. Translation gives CAISESTTPDTQYF.

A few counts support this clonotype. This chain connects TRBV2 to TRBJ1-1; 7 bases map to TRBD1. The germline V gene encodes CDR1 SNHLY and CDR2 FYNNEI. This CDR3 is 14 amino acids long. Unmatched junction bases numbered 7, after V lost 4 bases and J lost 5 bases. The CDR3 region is CASSVGTAVTEAFF. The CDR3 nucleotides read TGTGCCAGCAGTGTAGGGACAGCCGTTACTGAAGCTTTCTTT.

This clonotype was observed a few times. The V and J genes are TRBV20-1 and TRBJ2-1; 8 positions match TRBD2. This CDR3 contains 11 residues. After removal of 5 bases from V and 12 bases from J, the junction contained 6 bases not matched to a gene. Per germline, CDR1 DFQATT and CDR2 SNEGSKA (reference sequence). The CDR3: CSALRSGVQFF. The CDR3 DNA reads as TGCAGTGCTCTTCGTAGCGGGGTGCAGTTCTTC.

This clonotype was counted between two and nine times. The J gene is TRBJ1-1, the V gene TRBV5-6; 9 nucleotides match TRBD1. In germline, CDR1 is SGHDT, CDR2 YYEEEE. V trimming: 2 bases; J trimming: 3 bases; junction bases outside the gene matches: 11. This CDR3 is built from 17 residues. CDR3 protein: CASSLIPGTGLDTEAFF. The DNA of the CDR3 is TGTGCCAGCAGCTTAATTCCCGGGACAGGGTTAGACACTGAAGCTTTCTTT.

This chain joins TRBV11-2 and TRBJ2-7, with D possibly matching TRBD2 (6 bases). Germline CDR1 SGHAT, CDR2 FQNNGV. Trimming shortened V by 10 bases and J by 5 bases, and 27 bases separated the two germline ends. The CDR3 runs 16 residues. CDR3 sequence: CATLDPGVGWRNEQYF. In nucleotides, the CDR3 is TGTGCCACCCTCGACCCGGGGGTAGGGTGGAGAAACGAGCAGTACTTC.

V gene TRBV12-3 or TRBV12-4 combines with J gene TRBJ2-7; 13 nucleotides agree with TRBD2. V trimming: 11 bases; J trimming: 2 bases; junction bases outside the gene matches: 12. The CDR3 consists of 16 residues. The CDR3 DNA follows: TGTGCCGGCCTGTATTCGGGGACTAGCGGGGCCTACGAGCAGTACTTC. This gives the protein CAGLYSGTSGAYEQYF.

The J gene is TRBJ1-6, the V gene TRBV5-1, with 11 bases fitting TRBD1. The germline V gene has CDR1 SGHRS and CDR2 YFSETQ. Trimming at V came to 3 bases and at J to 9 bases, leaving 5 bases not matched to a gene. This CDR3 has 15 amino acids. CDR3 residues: CASSSRTGGLSPLHF. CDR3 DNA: TGCGCCAGCAGCTCGAGGACAGGGGGCCTTTCACCCCTCCACTTT.

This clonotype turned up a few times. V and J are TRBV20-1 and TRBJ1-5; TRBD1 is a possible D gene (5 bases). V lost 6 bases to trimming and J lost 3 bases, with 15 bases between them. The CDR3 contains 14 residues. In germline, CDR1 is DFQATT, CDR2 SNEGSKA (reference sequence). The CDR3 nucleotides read TGCAGTGCCAGGGTCGGGGAGAACAATCAGCCCCAGCATTTT. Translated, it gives CSARVGENNQPQHF.

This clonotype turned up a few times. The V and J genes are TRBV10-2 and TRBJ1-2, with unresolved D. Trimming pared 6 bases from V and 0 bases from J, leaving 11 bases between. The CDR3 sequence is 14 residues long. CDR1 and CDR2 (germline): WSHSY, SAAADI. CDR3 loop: CASRRTEANYGYTF. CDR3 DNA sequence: TGCGCCAGCAGACGGACTGAAGCTAACTATGGCTACACCTTC.

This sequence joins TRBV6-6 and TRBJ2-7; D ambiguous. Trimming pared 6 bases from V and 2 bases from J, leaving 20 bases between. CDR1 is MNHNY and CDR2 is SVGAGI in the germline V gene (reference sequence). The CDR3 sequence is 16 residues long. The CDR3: CASSDTTHRAAYEQYF. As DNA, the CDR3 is TGTGCCAGCAGCGACACCACCCATCGGGCAGCCTACGAGCAGTACTTC.

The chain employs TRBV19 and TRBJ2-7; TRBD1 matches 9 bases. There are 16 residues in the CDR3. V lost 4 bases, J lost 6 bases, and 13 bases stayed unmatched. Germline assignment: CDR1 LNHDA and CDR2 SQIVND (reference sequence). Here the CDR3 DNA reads TGTGCCAGTAGTACGACAGGGGGGCAGATTGTCAGCGAGCAGTACTTC. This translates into CASSTTGGQIVSEQYF.

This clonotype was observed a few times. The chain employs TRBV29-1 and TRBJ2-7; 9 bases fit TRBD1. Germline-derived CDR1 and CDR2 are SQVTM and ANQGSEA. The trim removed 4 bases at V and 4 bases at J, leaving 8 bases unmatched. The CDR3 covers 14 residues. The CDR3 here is CSVGYRGRKYEQYF. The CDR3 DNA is TGCAGCGTTGGATACAGGGGGCGCAAATACGAGCAGTACTTC.

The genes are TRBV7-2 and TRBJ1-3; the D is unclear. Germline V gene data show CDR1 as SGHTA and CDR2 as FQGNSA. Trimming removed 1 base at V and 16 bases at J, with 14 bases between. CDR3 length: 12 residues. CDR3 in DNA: TGTGCCAGCAGCTTAGTTCTAACGGCCCTGTATTTT. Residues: CASSLVLTALYF. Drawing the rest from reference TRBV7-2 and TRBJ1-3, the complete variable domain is GAGVSQSPSNKVTEKGKDVELRCDPISGHTALYWYRQSLGQGLEFLIYFQGNSAPDKSGLPSDRFSAERTGGSVSTLTIQRTQQEDSAVYLCASSLVLTALYFGEGSWLTVV.

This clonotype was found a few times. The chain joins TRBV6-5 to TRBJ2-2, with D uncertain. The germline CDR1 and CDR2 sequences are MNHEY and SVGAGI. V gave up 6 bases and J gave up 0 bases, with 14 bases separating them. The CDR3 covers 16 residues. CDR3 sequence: CASRMTPTSNTGELFF. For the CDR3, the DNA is TGTGCCAGCAGGATGACCCCTACGTCGAACACCGGGGAGCTGTTTTTT.

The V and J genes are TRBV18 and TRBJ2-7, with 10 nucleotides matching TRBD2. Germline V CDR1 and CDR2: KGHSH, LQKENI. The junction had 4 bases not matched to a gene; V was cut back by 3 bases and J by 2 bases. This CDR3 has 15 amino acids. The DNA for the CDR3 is TGTGCCAGCTCACCGTCTAGCGGGAGTACCTACGAGCAGTACTTC. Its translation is CASSPSSGSTYEQYF.

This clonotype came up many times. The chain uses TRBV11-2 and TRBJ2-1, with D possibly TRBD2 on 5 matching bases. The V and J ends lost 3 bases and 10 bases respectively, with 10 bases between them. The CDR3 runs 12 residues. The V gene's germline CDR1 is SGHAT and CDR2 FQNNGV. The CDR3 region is CASSLNTGEQFF. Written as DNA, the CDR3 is TGTGCCAGCAGCTTGAATACGGGGGAGCAGTTCTTC.

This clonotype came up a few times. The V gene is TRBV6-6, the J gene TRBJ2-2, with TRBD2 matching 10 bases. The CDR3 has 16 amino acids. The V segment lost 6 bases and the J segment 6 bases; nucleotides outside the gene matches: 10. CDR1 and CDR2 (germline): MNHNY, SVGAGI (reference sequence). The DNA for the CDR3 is TGTGCCAGCAGCCCCCCGGGACTAGCGAGGGCCGGGGAGCTGTTTTTT. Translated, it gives CASSPPGLARAGELFF.

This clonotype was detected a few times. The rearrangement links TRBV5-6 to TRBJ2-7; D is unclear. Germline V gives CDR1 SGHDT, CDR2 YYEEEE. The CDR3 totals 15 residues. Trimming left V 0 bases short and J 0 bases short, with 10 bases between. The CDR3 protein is CASSLGPRSSYEQYF. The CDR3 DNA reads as TGTGCCAGCAGCTTGGGCCCCCGGAGCTCCTACGAGCAGTACTTC.

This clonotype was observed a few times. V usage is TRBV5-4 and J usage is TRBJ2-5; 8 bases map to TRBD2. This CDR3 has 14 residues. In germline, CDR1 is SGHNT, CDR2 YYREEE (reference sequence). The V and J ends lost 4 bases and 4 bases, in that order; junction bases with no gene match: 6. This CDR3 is CASSPGLVRETQYF. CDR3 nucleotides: TGTGCCAGCAGCCCGGGACTAGTACGAGAGACCCAGTACTTC.

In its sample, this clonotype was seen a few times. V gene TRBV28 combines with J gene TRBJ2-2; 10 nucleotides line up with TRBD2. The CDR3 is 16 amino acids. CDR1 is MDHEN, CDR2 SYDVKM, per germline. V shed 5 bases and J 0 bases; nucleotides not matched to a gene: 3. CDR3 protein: CASSPSGRANTGELFF. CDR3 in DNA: TGTGCCAGCAGTCCTAGCGGGAGAGCGAACACCGGGGAGCTGTTTTTT.

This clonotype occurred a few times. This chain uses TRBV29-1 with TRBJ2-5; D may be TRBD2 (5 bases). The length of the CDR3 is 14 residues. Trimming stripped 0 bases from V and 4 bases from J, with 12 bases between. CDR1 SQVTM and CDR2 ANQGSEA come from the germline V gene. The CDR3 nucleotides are TGCAGCGTTGAAGACCGGCTAGCTGGAGAGACCCAGTACTTC. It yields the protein CSVEDRLAGETQYF. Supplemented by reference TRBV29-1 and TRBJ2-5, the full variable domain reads SAVISQKPSRDICQRGTSLTIQCQVDSQVTMMFWYRQQPGQSLTLIATANQGSEATYESGFVIDKFPISRPNLTFSTLTVSNMSPEDSSIYLCSVEDRLAGETQYFGPGTRLLVL.